Shown below are 20 T cell receptor beta chains from a single sample sequenced in a study of shared clonotypes between healthy human individuals. Using immunoSEQ multiplex PCR, the repertoire was profiled, and TCRdb retains in-frame clones only, with some absent. Seen here are millions of clones, about 95% observed once, and the top ten hold roughly 1%. Naive CD8 cells were CD45RO-negative, positively selected for CCR7, excluding terminally differentiated effector memory CD45RA+ cells. The sequencing input was naive CD8+ T cells sorted from blood. The receptor set was obtained from a man younger than 35 in good health.

The genes are TRBV6-6 and TRBJ1-2, with D hard to call. The CDR3 sequence is 14 residues long. Germline V CDR1 and CDR2: MNHNY, SVGAGI (reference sequence). Trimming removed 3 bases at V and 3 bases at J, with 11 bases between. The CDR3 loop reads CASSYSHPDYGYTF. In DNA, the CDR3 is TGTGCCAGCAGTTATTCTCACCCTGACTATGGCTACACCTTC.

The V and J genes are TRBV6-5 and TRBJ2-7; D is perhaps TRBD2 (6 bases). This CDR3 spans 14 amino acids. Germline values: CDR1 MNHEY, CDR2 SVGAGI. Trimming took off 5 bases at V and 3 bases at J, with 14 bases between the two ends. CDR3 DNA sequence: TGTGCCAGCAGTGTATCCGGGACTGGCTACGAGCAGTACTTC. Residues: CASSVSGTGYEQYF.

The gene calls are TRBV2 and TRBJ2-3, with 10 positions matching TRBD1. The V segment lost 6 bases and the J segment 2 bases; nucleotides outside the gene matches: 5. CDR3 size: 15 residues. Per the germline V gene, CDR1 is SNHLY and CDR2 is FYNNEI. This CDR3 is CASSEGQGYTDTQYF. The CDR3 DNA follows: TGTGCCAGCAGCGAGGGACAGGGGTACACAGATACGCAGTATTTT.

The rearrangement links TRBV5-6 to TRBJ2-7, with unresolved D. This CDR3 has 12 amino acids. Trimming removed 4 bases at V and 6 bases at J, with 11 bases between. Germline CDR1 SGHDT, CDR2 YYEEEE. The CDR3 DNA reads TGTGCCAGCAGCGTAGGTTACTCCGAGCAGTACTTC. It is translated as CASSVGYSEQYF. Supplemented by reference TRBV5-6 and TRBJ2-7, the full variable domain reads DAGVTQSPTHLIKTRGQQVTLRCSPKSGHDTVSWYQQALGQGPQFIFQYYEEEERQRGNFPDRFSGHQFPNYSSELNVNALLLGDSALYLCASSVGYSEQYFGPGTRLTVT.

This clone was detected only once. The V gene is TRBV15, the J gene TRBJ1-2, with 7 positions matching TRBD1. This CDR3 is built from 14 residues. V gave up 3 bases and J gave up 4 bases; unmatched junction bases: 5. The germline CDR1 and CDR2 sequences are LNHNV and YYDKDF (reference sequence). This chain's CDR3 is CATSSATGTYGYTF. In nucleotides, the CDR3 is TGTGCCACCAGCAGTGCGACAGGGACCTATGGCTACACCTTC.

The rearrangement uses TRBV7-9 and TRBJ1-4; no clear D gene. Germline loops: CDR1 SEHNR, CDR2 FQNEAQ (reference sequence). With 7 bases removed from V and 8 bases from J, the gap between germline ends came to 17 bases. The CDR3 length is 14 residues. The CDR3 sequence is CASTQRPGSEKLFF. The CDR3 bases are TGTGCCAGCACACAACGACCGGGGAGCGAAAAACTGTTTTTT.

The chain is built from TRBV7-9 and TRBJ2-5; perhaps TRBD2 as D (5 bases). In germline, CDR1 is SEHNR, CDR2 FQNEAQ (reference sequence). The ends were cut back, 7 bases at V and 1 base at J, with 7 bases in the middle. The CDR3 loop spans 12 amino acids. CDR3 loop: CASTSGQETQYF. In nucleotides, the CDR3 is TGTGCCAGCACAAGCGGCCAAGAGACCCAGTACTTC.

As concerns this clone: Other DNA variants within this sample encode the same CDR3. The chain links TRBV27 to TRBJ2-7; D remains ambiguous. V lost 4 bases, J lost 1 base, and 8 bases lay in between. The CDR3 sequence is 13 residues long. Germline V gene lookup returns CDR1 MNHEY and CDR2 SMNVEV (reference sequence). The CDR3 sequence is CASSSGPSYEQYF. In DNA form, the CDR3 reads TGTGCCAGCAGTTCCGGCCCTTCCTACGAGCAGTACTTC.

The chain links TRBV6-1 to TRBJ2-2, with a tentative D call TRBD1 (6 bases). The CDR3 is 15 amino acids. The V gene's germline CDR1 is MNHNS and CDR2 SASEGT. With 5 bases removed from V and 0 bases from J, the gap between germline ends came to 10 bases. The CDR3 sequence: CASSHRDTNTGELFF. CDR3 in DNA: TGTGCCAGCAGTCACAGGGACACGAACACCGGGGAGCTGTTTTTT.

The V and J genes are TRBV19 and TRBJ2-2; D is undetermined. The V gene's germline CDR1 is LNHDA and CDR2 SQIVND (reference sequence). Trimming shortened V by 9 bases and J by 2 bases, and 4 bases separated the two germline ends. The CDR3 extends over 11 amino acids. This chain's CDR3 is CASQNTGELFF. The CDR3 DNA reads as TGTGCCAGCCAAAACACCGGGGAGCTGTTTTTT.

The gene calls are TRBV10-2 and TRBJ2-5; the match to TRBD1 covers 10 bases. This CDR3 region has 14 residues. Germline CDR1 reads WSHSY; CDR2 reads SAAADI. The ends lost 8 bases at V and 4 bases at J; junction bases unmatched: 7. CDR3 DNA: TGCGCCAGCGGAAGGACAGGGGGTGGAGAGACCCAGTACTTC. Translation: CASGRTGGGETQYF.

This chain uses TRBV19 with TRBJ1-1; possibly TRBD1 for D (5 bases). CDR1 LNHDA and CDR2 SQIVND come from the germline V gene (reference sequence). The length of the CDR3 is 12 residues. Trimming stripped 8 bases from V and 2 bases from J, with 9 bases between. The CDR3 loop is CASWGGNTEAFF. CDR3 nucleotides: TGTGCCAGTTGGGGGGGAAACACTGAAGCTTTCTTT.

The chain couples TRBV30 to TRBJ2-2, with D perhaps TRBD2 (5 bases). The CDR3 extends over 13 amino acids. V was clipped by 3 bases and J by 0 bases, with 5 bases between them. The germline V gene encodes CDR1 GTSNPN and CDR2 SVGIG (reference sequence). The CDR3 nucleotides are TGTGCCTGGAGCGGGACGAACACCGGGGAGCTGTTTTTT. Translation: CAWSGTNTGELFF.

The chain combines TRBV19 with TRBJ1-2; D unresolved. CDR3 length: 12 amino acids. The V end lost 0 bases, the J end lost 8 bases, and 7 bases lay between the germline ends. CDR1 and CDR2 from the germline V gene are LNHDA and SQIVND (reference sequence). CDR3 sequence: CASSIDTDGYTF. In nucleotides, the CDR3 is TGTGCCAGTAGTATAGACACCGACGGCTACACCTTC.

The rearrangement links TRBV6-1 to TRBJ2-7, with TRBD1 matching over 8 bases. Trimming removed 0 bases from V and 2 bases from J; junction bases left unmatched: 6. The CDR3 has 16 amino acids. CDR1 and CDR2 (germline): MNHNS, SASEGT. CDR3 residues: CASSEAWTGLTYEQYF. For the CDR3, the DNA is TGTGCCAGCAGTGAAGCGTGGACAGGGTTAACCTACGAGCAGTACTTC.

The CDR3 sequence: CASSLAKADNYGYTF. CDR3 bases: TGTGCCAGCAGCTTAGCTAAGGCAGATAACTATGGCTACACCTTC. The chain employs TRBV7-9 and TRBJ1-2; D uncertain. The CDR3 sequence is 15 residues long. The germline V gene has CDR1 SEHNR and CDR2 FQNEAQ (reference sequence). The V gene lost 0 bases and the J gene lost 1 base, with 9 bases spanning the gap.

The CDR3 region has the DNA TGTGCCAGCAGTTCCCGCCTCCAGCGGGGTCCCTACAATGAGCAGTTCTTC. This translates into CASSSRLQRGPYNEQFF. The chain couples TRBV27 to TRBJ2-1; the match to TRBD2 covers 7 bases. CDR3 length equals 17 residues. Germline V gene data show CDR1 as MNHEY and CDR2 as SMNVEV (reference sequence). V shed 4 bases and J 2 bases; nucleotides not matched to a gene: 11.

Comments on this clone: Different DNA sequences within this sample yield the same CDR3. The J gene is TRBJ2-7, the V gene TRBV5-5; D assignment may be TRBD1 or TRBD2 (5 bases each). Germline assignment: CDR1 SGHKS and CDR2 YYEKEE (reference sequence). CDR3 size: 13 residues. V lost 0 bases to trimming and J lost 5 bases, with 9 bases between them. This CDR3 reads CASSLVGVDEQYF. The CDR3 region has the DNA TGTGCCAGCAGCTTGGTGGGGGTGGACGAGCAGTACTTC.

This rearrangement joins TRBV13 to TRBJ1-1; D possibly corresponds to TRBD1 (6 bases). Germline V gene lookup returns CDR1 PRHDT and CDR2 FYEKMQ (reference sequence). V was cut by 1 base and J by 5 bases, with 11 bases left in between. CDR3 length: 14 residues. The CDR3 nucleotides read TGTGCCAGCAGCTTAGCACAGGGACTGACTGAAGCTTTCTTT. The encoded protein is CASSLAQGLTEAFF. The full variable domain, rest sourced from reference TRBV13 and TRBJ1-1, is AAGVIQSPRHLIKEKRETATLKCYPIPRHDTVYWYQQGPGQDPQFLISFYEKMQSDKGSIPDRFSAQQFSDYHSELNMSSLELGDSALYFCASSLAQGLTEAFFGQGTRLTVV.

This chain links TRBV7-8 with TRBJ2-2; the match to TRBD2 covers 7 bases. Germline V gene lookup returns CDR1 SGHVS and CDR2 FQNEAQ. The CDR3 sequence is 16 residues long. The J segment lost 5 bases and the V segment lost 11 bases, leaving 17 bases of the junction unmatched. DNA of the CDR3: TGTGCCCTCACCGGCGACGCTAGCGGAAAAACCGGGGAGCTGTTTTTT. Amino acids: CALTGDASGKTGELFF.